A single sample is the source of the 32 T cell receptor beta chains below, sequenced in a study of shared clonotypes between healthy human individuals. Method: immunoSEQ multiplex PCR; TCRdb's copy keeps in-frame clones and lacks some. The data contain around 1.9 million clones, around 95% of them singletons. Positive CCR7 selection of CD45RO-negative cells yielded the naive CD8 cells, and terminally differentiated effector memory CD45RA+ cells were excluded. Material: naive CD8+ T cells from PBMCs. The receptor source for this set is a man younger than 30 in good health. Some clones in this sample may be carry-over from other donors' samples.

This chain uses TRBV5-1 with TRBJ2-3, with D maybe TRBD1 (5 bases). The germline gives CDR1 SGHRS, CDR2 YFSETQ. The CDR3 sequence is 17 residues long. Trimming shortened V by 0 bases and J by 0 bases, and 14 bases separated the two germline ends. The CDR3 loop reads CASSLVGSRASTDTQYF. The CDR3 DNA reads TGCGCCAGCAGCTTGGTAGGGTCCAGGGCAAGCACAGATACGCAGTATTTT.

The V gene is TRBV6-5, the J gene TRBJ1-5, with D unclear. Trimming cost V 2 bases and J 9 bases, with 14 bases left between them. The CDR3 is made up of 14 amino acids. Germline V lookup: CDR1 MNHEY, CDR2 SVGAGI. Here the CDR3 DNA reads TGTGCCAGCAGTTACCAGGAAACCGTGGGGCCCCAGCATTTT. Protein product: CASSYQETVGPQHF.

Details on this clone: This same CDR3 is encoded by further DNA sequences in the sample. The genes are TRBV4-3 and TRBJ2-7, with 10 bases lining up with TRBD1. CDR1 and CDR2 (germline): LGHNA, YSLEER. The V segment lost 6 bases and the J segment 2 bases; nucleotides outside the gene matches: 4. This CDR3 comprises 14 residues. The CDR3 nucleotides read TGCGCCAGCAGTCCGGGACAGGGGACCTACGAGCAGTACTTC. Translated: CASSPGQGTYEQYF.

J is TRBJ1-5 and V is TRBV28; D gene uncertain. Trimming took off 0 bases at V and 1 base at J, with 19 bases between the two ends. CDR1 is MDHEN and CDR2 is SYDVKM in the germline V gene. There are 19 residues in the CDR3. Written as DNA, the CDR3 is TGTGCCAGCAGTTTATGGGGAATCGGGGAACTTACCAGCAATCAGCCCCAGCATTTT. Translated, it gives CASSLWGIGELTSNQPQHF.

V gene TRBV28 combines with J gene TRBJ2-1, with D perhaps being TRBD1 or TRBD2 (5 bases each). The CDR3 sequence is 15 residues long. Trimming removed 2 bases at V and 5 bases at J, with 13 bases between. Germline assignment: CDR1 MDHEN and CDR2 SYDVKM. The CDR3 spells CASSLDPGTHNEQFF. CDR3 nucleotides: TGTGCCAGCAGTTTAGATCCAGGGACCCACAATGAGCAGTTCTTC.

CDR3 in amino acids: CASSSGLAYGADTQYF. CDR3 bases: TGTGCCAGCAGCTCGGGACTAGCGTACGGTGCAGATACGCAGTATTTT. This chain uses TRBV7-3 with TRBJ2-3; 10 positions match TRBD2. Germline V gives CDR1 SGHTA, CDR2 FQGTGA. Unmatched junction bases numbered 8, after V lost 4 bases and J lost 4 bases. The CDR3 spans 16 residues.

J is TRBJ2-7 and V is TRBV7-6; no reliable D call. The CDR3 is 12 amino acids. Trimming shortened V by 10 bases and J by 7 bases, and 17 bases separated the two germline ends. Germline V gene lookup returns CDR1 SGHVS and CDR2 FNYEAQ. CDR3 in DNA: TGTGCCATCACGCCGAACGGGCTAGAGCAGTACTTC. Translating gives CAITPNGLEQYF.

The chain carries TRBV9 and TRBJ1-5; unclear D gene. The CDR3 has 13 residues. From germline, CDR1 is SGDLS and CDR2 YYNGEE. Trimming cost V 3 bases and J 7 bases, with 11 bases left between them. CDR3 residues: CASSESTGQPQHF. The CDR3 nucleotides are TGTGCCAGCAGCGAGTCTACCGGGCAGCCCCAGCATTTT.

The chain uses TRBV7-9 and TRBJ2-3; 7 bases fit TRBD1. Germline V CDR1 and CDR2: SEHNR, FQNEAQ (reference sequence). The CDR3 extends over 15 amino acids. Trimming at V came to 3 bases and at J to 2 bases, leaving 5 bases not matched to a gene. CDR3 sequence (DNA): TGTGCCAGCAGCTTGCCAGGACAGGCCACAGATACGCAGTATTTT. It specifies CASSLPGQATDTQYF.

V is TRBV11-2 and J is TRBJ1-2; D uncertain. The V end lost 2 bases, the J end lost 8 bases, and 18 bases lay between the germline ends. The CDR3 is 15 amino acids. Germline CDR1 is SGHAT and CDR2 is FQNNGV. The CDR3 sequence: CASSLHAGNNFGYTF. The CDR3 DNA follows: TGTGCCAGCAGCTTACATGCGGGCAACAACTTCGGCTACACCTTC.

The CDR3 coding sequence is TGTGCCAGCAGCGGGACTAGCGGTATCTCCTACAATGAGCAGTTCTTC. This translates into CASSGTSGISYNEQFF. The rearrangement links TRBV9 to TRBJ2-1; 10 nucleotides match TRBD2. V was pared by 3 bases and J by 0 bases, with 3 bases of the junction left unmatched. Germline loops: CDR1 SGDLS, CDR2 YYNGEE. The CDR3 totals 16 residues.

This clone was seen once. CDR3 nucleotides: TGTGCCAGCAGCCGCCTGGGGGGAAGCAATCAGCCCCAGCATTTT. Its protein is CASSRLGGSNQPQHF. The chain joins TRBV9 to TRBJ1-5; weak D call: TRBD1 (5 bases). V was shortened by 4 bases and J by 1 base, with 12 bases between the two germline ends. The CDR3 runs 15 residues. Germline V CDR1 and CDR2: SGDLS, YYNGEE.

The rearrangement uses TRBV5-1 and TRBJ2-7, with TRBD1 identical over 10 bases. The germline CDR1 and CDR2 sequences are SGHRS and YFSETQ. The CDR3 has 14 residues. The V gene end was trimmed by 4 bases and the J gene end by 6 bases; junction bases not matched to a gene: 7. CDR3 sequence (DNA): TGCGCCAGCAGCGGAGGGACAGGGGTCAGCGAGCAGTACTTC. It encodes CASSGGTGVSEQYF.

This clone has only a few counts. The rearrangement uses TRBV28 and TRBJ1-5, with 8 nucleotides matching TRBD1. Germline V gene sequence: CDR1 MDHEN, CDR2 SYDVKM. The junction had 5 bases not matched to a gene; V was cut back by 7 bases and J by 3 bases. This CDR3 is built from 14 residues. CDR3 in amino acids: CASTPDRANQPQHF. CDR3 DNA sequence: TGTGCCAGCACCCCGGACAGGGCCAATCAGCCCCAGCATTTT.

This rearrangement joins TRBV2 to TRBJ1-2; D ambiguous. V gave up 1 base and J gave up 7 bases, with 10 bases separating them. CDR3 length: 13 amino acids. CDR1 and CDR2 from the germline V gene are SNHLY and FYNNEI. CDR3 bases: TGTGCCAGCAGTGAAGGTGGACGGACTGGCTACACCTTC. This sequence encodes CASSEGGRTGYTF. Looking up the rest from reference TRBV2 and TRBJ1-2 gives the full variable domain: EPEVTQTPSHQVTQMGQEVILRCVPISNHLYFYWYRQILGQKVEFLVSFYNNEISEKSEIFDDQFSVERPDGSNFTLKIRSTKLEDSAMYFCASSEGGRTGYTFGSGTRLTVV.

The chain joins TRBV12-2 to TRBJ2-5. TRBV12-2 is noted as a pseudogene. The CDR3 length is 15 residues. CDR3 loop: CASRLVVGAQETQYF. CDR3 sequence (DNA): TGTGCAAGTCGCTTAGTCGTTGGTGCCCAAGAGACCCAGTACTTC.

As concerns this clone: Within the sample, other DNA sequences also encode this same CDR3. The gene calls are TRBV14 and TRBJ2-7, with 9 bases lining up with TRBD2. CDR1 and CDR2 from the germline V gene are SGHDN and FVKESK. The J segment lost 2 bases and the V segment lost 3 bases, leaving 2 bases of the junction unmatched. The length of the CDR3 is 14 residues. The CDR3 spells CASSQGLAAYEQYF. The CDR3 nucleotides are TGTGCCAGCAGCCAGGGACTAGCTGCCTACGAGCAGTACTTC.

CDR3 in amino acids: CASSSTSGRYLQETQYF. CDR3 DNA sequence: TGTGCCAGCAGTTCGACTAGCGGGAGGTACCTCCAAGAGACCCAGTACTTC. The rearrangement links TRBV28 to TRBJ2-5; the match to TRBD2 covers 13 bases. The V segment lost 4 bases and the J segment 1 base; nucleotides outside the gene matches: 6. The CDR3 is made up of 17 amino acids. The germline gives CDR1 MDHEN, CDR2 SYDVKM. Using reference TRBV28 and TRBJ2-5 for the parts outside the CDR3, the full variable domain is DVKVTQSSRYLVKRTGEKVFLECVQDMDHENMFWYRQDPGLGLRLIYFSYDVKMKEKGDIPEGYSVSREKKERFSLILESASTNQTSMYLCASSSTSGRYLQETQYFGPGTRLLVL.

About this clone: The sample carries other DNA sequences with the same CDR3. This chain connects TRBV9 to TRBJ1-2; D not resolved. Looked up from germline, CDR1 is SGDLS and CDR2 is YYNGEE. CDR3 length: 13 residues. The V end was cut by 0 bases, the J end by 4 bases, with 7 bases between. Here the CDR3 reads CASSVDLAYGYTF. DNA for the CDR3: TGTGCCAGCAGCGTAGATCTCGCCTATGGCTACACCTTC.

This clone was recorded only once. The chain combines TRBV9 with TRBJ2-1; D may be TRBD1 (5 bases). V gave up 0 bases and J gave up 9 bases, with 10 bases separating them. The length of the CDR3 is 13 residues. Per the germline V gene, CDR1 is SGDLS and CDR2 is YYNGEE. CDR3 residues: CASSVGGPGEQFF. The CDR3 nucleotides read TGTGCCAGCAGCGTAGGGGGCCCAGGTGAGCAGTTCTTC.

The CDR3 coding sequence is TGTGCCAGCAGGACCGGGACACCAGCTGCCTACGAGCAGTACTTC. This sequence encodes CASRTGTPAAYEQYF. This chain joins TRBV5-8 and TRBJ2-7; maybe TRBD1 (6 bases). The CDR3 extends over 15 amino acids. Trimming left V 5 bases short and J 2 bases short, with 17 bases between. Germline V gives CDR1 SGHTS, CDR2 YDEGEE.

This sequence joins TRBV6-4 and TRBJ2-1; D is undetermined. The germline V gene encodes CDR1 MRHNA and CDR2 SNTAGT. Trimming cost V 5 bases and J 6 bases, with 17 bases left between them. The CDR3 is 15 amino acids. CDR3 bases: TGTGCCAGCAGTCCTCGGTTTGGATCGGTCAATGAGCAGTTCTTC. It specifies CASSPRFGSVNEQFF.

The genes are TRBV19 and TRBJ2-6, with D unclear. This CDR3 has 11 residues. Trimming stripped 11 bases from V and 6 bases from J, with 8 bases between. Germline CDR1 and CDR2: LNHDA and SQIVND (reference sequence). The CDR3 is CACRVANVLTF. In nucleotides, the CDR3 is TGTGCCTGTCGGGTGGCCAACGTCCTGACTTTC.

This clone has just a few counts. The genes are TRBV19 and TRBJ1-5; 7 nucleotides agree with TRBD1. In germline, CDR1 is LNHDA, CDR2 SQIVND (reference sequence). This CDR3 contains 14 residues. The ends lost 6 bases at V and 5 bases at J; junction bases unmatched: 7. This CDR3 is CASSPRQGDQPQHF. CDR3 coding DNA: TGTGCCAGTAGCCCCCGACAGGGTGATCAGCCCCAGCATTTT.

V is TRBV29-1 and J is TRBJ1-2, with D tentatively TRBD1 (5 bases). The germline gives CDR1 SQVTM, CDR2 ANQGSEA. V gave up 3 bases and J gave up 7 bases, with 21 bases separating them. The CDR3 contains 15 residues. The CDR3 DNA sequence: TGCAGCGTTGATAAGATACGGACACCTCTTTTTGGCTACACCTTC. Translating gives CSVDKIRTPLFGYTF.

CDR3 amino acids: CASSLVGRGPYQPQHF. CDR3 coding DNA: TGTGCCAGCAGCTTGGTTGGTAGGGGGCCTTATCAGCCCCAGCATTTT. This chain links TRBV5-8 with TRBJ1-5, with 7 nucleotides matching TRBD1. In germline, CDR1 is SGHTS, CDR2 YDEGEE. The CDR3 has 16 amino acids. The V segment lost 0 bases and the J segment 5 bases; nucleotides outside the gene matches: 8.

The chain couples TRBV19 to TRBJ2-7, with D maybe TRBD2 (6 bases). CDR3 length: 14 amino acids. The germline V gene encodes CDR1 LNHDA and CDR2 SQIVND (reference sequence). V was clipped by 7 bases and J by 1 base, with 14 bases between them. This chain's CDR3 is CASNRGGPSYEQYF. The CDR3 DNA is TGTGCCAGTAATCGAGGAGGGCCTTCCTACGAGCAGTACTTC.

The genes are TRBV6-1 and TRBJ1-1, with unresolved D. Germline assignment: CDR1 MNHNS and CDR2 SASEGT. This CDR3 contains 15 residues. The ends were cut back, 2 bases at V and 6 bases at J, with 16 bases in the middle. The CDR3 coding sequence is TGTGCCAGCAGTGAAACTGCTAAACCCTTCGCTGAAGCTTTCTTT. Encoded protein: CASSETAKPFAEAFF.

This chain links TRBV30 with TRBJ2-5; D perhaps matches TRBD1 (6 bases). V lost 2 bases to trimming and J lost 7 bases, with 17 bases between them. The CDR3 loop spans 14 amino acids. Germline V lookup: CDR1 GTSNPN, CDR2 SVGIG (reference sequence). Here the CDR3 DNA reads TGTGCCTGGAGTCCCCCACTACTAGGGGGGACCCAGTACTTC. Its protein product is CAWSPPLLGGTQYF. The complete variable domain, with remaining parts taken from reference TRBV30 and TRBJ2-5, reads SQTIHQWPATLVQPVGSPLSLECTVEGTSNPNLYWYRQAAGRGLQLLFYSVGIGQISSEVPQNLSASRPQDRQFILSSKKLLLSDSGFYLCAWSPPLLGGTQYFGPGTRLLVL.

As to this clone: This sample also contains other DNA sequences that code for the same CDR3. V is TRBV9 and J is TRBJ1-5; 7 nucleotides match TRBD1. The germline gives CDR1 SGDLS, CDR2 YYNGEE. There are 15 residues in the CDR3. Trimming took 0 bases from V and 2 from J; bases not matched to a gene: 2. CDR3 in DNA: TGTGCCAGCAGCGTAGGACAGGGTGGCAATCAGCCCCAGCATTTT. Translating gives CASSVGQGGNQPQHF. Full variable domain (remainder filled in from reference TRBV9 and TRBJ1-5): DSGVTQTPKHLITATGQRVTLRCSPRSGDLSVYWYQQSLDQGLQFLIQYYNGEERAKGNILERFSAQQFPDLHSELNLSSLELGDSALYFCASSVGQGGNQPQHFGDGTRLSIL.

This clone occurred a few times. The rearrangement uses TRBV5-1 and TRBJ1-1, with D tentatively TRBD1 (6 bases). CDR3 length equals 15 residues. Germline V gene lookup returns CDR1 SGHRS and CDR2 YFSETQ. The V gene lost 1 base and the J gene lost 1 base, with 11 bases spanning the gap. CDR3 sequence reads: CASSLSDRQNTEAFF. The CDR3 nucleotides are TGCGCCAGCAGCTTGTCGGACAGACAGAACACTGAAGCTTTCTTT.

The chain uses TRBV28 and TRBJ2-7, with TRBD1 identical over 7 bases. This CDR3 contains 14 residues. Germline V CDR1 and CDR2: MDHEN, SYDVKM. With V trimmed by 5 bases and J by 2 bases, 6 bases remained unmatched. The CDR3, as DNA: TGTGCCAGCAGTAAACAGGGGACCCCCTACGAGCAGTACTTC. Amino acids: CASSKQGTPYEQYF. The variable domain in full, completed from reference TRBV28 and TRBJ2-7, reads DVKVTQSSRYLVKRTGEKVFLECVQDMDHENMFWYRQDPGLGLRLIYFSYDVKMKEKGDIPEGYSVSREKKERFSLILESASTNQTSMYLCASSKQGTPYEQYFGPGTRLTVT.